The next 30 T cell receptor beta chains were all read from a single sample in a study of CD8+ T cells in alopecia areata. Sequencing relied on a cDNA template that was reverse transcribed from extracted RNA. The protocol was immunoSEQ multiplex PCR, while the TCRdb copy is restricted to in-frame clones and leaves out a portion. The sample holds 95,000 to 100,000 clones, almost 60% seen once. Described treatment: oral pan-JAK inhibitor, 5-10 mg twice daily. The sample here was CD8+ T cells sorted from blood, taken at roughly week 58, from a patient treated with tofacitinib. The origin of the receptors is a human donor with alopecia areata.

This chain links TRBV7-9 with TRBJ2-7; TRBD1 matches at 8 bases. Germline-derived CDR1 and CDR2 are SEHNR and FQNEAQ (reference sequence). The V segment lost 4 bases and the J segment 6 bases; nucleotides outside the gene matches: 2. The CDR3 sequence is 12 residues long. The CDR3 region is CASSSGGAEQYF. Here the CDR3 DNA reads TGTGCCAGCAGCTCAGGGGGCGCCGAGCAGTACTTC.

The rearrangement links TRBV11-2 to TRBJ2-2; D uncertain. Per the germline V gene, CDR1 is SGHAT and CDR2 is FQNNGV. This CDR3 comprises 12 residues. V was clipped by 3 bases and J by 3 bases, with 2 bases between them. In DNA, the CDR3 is TGTGCCAGCAGCTTTTACACCGGGGAGCTGTTTTTT. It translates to CASSFYTGELFF.

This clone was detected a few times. The CDR3, as DNA: TGCGCCAGCAGCCGCACCAACAGGGGAGACACTGAAGCTTTCTTT. Amino acid sequence: CASSRTNRGDTEAFF. This rearrangement joins TRBV4-1 to TRBJ1-1, with 7 nucleotides matching TRBD1. The germline CDR1 and CDR2 sequences are MGHRA and YSYEKL. The trim removed 4 bases at V and 3 bases at J, leaving 8 bases unmatched. CDR3 length: 15 residues.

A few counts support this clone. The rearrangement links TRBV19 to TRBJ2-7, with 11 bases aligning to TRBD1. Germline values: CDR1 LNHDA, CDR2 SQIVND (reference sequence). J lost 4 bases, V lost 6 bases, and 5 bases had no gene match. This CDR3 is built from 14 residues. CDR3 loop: CASSPGTGGYEQYF. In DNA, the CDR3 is TGTGCCAGTAGCCCCGGGACAGGGGGTTACGAGCAGTACTTC.

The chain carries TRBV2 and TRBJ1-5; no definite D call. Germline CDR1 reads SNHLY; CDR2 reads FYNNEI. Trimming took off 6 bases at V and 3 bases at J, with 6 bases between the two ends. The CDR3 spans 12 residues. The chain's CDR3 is CASSPDNQPQHF. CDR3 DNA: TGTGCCAGCAGCCCAGACAATCAGCCCCAGCATTTT.

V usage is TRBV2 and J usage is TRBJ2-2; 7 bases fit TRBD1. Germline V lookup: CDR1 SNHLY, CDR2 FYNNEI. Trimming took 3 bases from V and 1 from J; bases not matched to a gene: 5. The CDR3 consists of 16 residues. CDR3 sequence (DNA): TGTGCCAGCAGTGACTCTCGGACAGGGAACACCGGGGAGCTGTTTTTT. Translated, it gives CASSDSRTGNTGELFF.

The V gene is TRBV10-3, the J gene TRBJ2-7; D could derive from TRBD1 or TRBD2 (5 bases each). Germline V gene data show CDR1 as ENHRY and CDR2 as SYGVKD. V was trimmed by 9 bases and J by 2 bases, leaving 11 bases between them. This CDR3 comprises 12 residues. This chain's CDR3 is CAIWDPPYEQYF. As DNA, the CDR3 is TGTGCCATTTGGGACCCCCCCTACGAGCAGTACTTC.

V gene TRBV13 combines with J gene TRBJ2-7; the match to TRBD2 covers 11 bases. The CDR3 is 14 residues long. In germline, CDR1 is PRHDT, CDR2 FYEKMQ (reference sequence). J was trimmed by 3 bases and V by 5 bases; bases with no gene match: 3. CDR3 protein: CASSKTSGGYEQYF. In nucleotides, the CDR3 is TGTGCCAGCAGCAAAACTAGCGGGGGCTACGAGCAGTACTTC.

The CDR3 DNA reads as TGCGCCAGCAGACCGAATAAAGATTGGGACAGGGAAGGTTTCACCGGGGAGCTGTTTTTT. Translating gives CASRPNKDWDREGFTGELFF. This rearrangement joins TRBV5-1 to TRBJ2-2; TRBD1 agrees at 9 bases. After removal of 5 bases from V and 4 bases from J, the junction contained 21 bases not matched to a gene. The CDR3 covers 20 residues. The germline gives CDR1 SGHRS, CDR2 YFSETQ.

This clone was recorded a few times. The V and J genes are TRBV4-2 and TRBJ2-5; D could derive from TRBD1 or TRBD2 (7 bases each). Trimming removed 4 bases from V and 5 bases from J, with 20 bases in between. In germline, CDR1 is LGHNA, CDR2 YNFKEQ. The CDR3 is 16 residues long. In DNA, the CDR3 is TGTGCCAGCAGCCCATGGGAGGGGGCGGCATTGGAGACCCAGTACTTC. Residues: CASSPWEGAALETQYF.

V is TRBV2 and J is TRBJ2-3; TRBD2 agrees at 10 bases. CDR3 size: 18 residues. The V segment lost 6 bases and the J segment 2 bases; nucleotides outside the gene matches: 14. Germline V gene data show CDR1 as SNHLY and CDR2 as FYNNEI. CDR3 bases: TGTGCCAGCAGGAAGTCGACTAGCGGGCTTCTCCTCACAGATACGCAGTATTTT. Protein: CASRKSTSGLLLTDTQYF.

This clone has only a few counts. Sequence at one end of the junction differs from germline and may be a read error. CDR3 region: CATSGDRWDTYEQYF. For the CDR3, the DNA is TGTGCCACCAGCGGAGACAGGTGGGACACCTACGAGCAGTACTTC. This rearrangement joins TRBV15 to TRBJ2-7, with D possibly matching TRBD1 (6 bases). The CDR3 totals 15 residues. Germline values: CDR1 LNHNV, CDR2 YYDKDF (reference sequence).

For the CDR3, the DNA is TGTGCCAGCAGCGTCTCAGGGAACACTGAAGCTTTCTTT. As protein: CASSVSGNTEAFF. The V and J genes are TRBV9 and TRBJ1-1, with D unresolved. The CDR3 spans 13 residues. CDR1 and CDR2 from the germline V gene are SGDLS and YYNGEE. Trimming left V 2 bases short and J 1 base short, with 6 bases between.

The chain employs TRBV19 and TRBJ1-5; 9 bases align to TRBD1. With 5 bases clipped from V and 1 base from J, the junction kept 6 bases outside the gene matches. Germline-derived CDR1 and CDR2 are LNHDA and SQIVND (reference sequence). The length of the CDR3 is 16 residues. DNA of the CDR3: TGTGCCAGTAGTGCGGGGACAGGGTCCAGCAATCAGCCCCAGCATTTT. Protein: CASSAGTGSSNQPQHF.

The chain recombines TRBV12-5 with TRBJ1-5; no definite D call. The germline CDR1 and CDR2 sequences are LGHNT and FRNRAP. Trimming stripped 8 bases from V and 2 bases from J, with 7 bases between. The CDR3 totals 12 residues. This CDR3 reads CASLEGNQPQHF. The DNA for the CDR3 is TGTGCTAGTCTAGAGGGCAATCAGCCCCAGCATTTT.

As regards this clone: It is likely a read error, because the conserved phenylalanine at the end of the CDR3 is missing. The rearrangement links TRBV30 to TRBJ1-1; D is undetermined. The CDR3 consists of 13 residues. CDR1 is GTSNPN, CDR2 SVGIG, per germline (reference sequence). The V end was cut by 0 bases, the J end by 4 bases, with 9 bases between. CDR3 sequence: CAWSVEVSTEAFI. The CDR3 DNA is TGTGCCTGGAGTGTAGAGGTGAGCACTGAAGCTTTCATT.

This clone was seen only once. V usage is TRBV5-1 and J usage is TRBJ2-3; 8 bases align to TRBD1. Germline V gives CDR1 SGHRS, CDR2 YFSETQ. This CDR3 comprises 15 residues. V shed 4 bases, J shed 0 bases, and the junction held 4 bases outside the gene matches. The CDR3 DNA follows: TGCGCCAGCAGCGAAGGACAGGGAAGCACAGATACGCAGTATTTT. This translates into CASSEGQGSTDTQYF. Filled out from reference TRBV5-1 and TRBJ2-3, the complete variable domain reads KAGVTQTPRYLIKTRGQQVTLSCSPISGHRSVSWYQQTPGQGLQFLFEYFSETQRNKGNFPGRFSGRQFSNSRSEMNVSTLELGDSALYLCASSEGQGSTDTQYFGPGTRLTVL.

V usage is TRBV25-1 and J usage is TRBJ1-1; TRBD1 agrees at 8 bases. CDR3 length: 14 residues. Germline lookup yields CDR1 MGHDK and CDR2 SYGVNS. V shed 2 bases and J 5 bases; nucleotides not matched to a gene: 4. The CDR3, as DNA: TGTGCCAGCAGTGAAAACACAGGGGGAACTGAAGCTTTCTTT. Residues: CASSENTGGTEAFF.

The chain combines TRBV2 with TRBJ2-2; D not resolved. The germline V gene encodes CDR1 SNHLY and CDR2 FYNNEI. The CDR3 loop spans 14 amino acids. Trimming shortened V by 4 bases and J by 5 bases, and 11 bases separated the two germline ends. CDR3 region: CASSGPSGTGELFF. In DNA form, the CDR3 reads TGTGCCAGCAGTGGCCCCTCTGGGACCGGGGAGCTGTTTTTT.

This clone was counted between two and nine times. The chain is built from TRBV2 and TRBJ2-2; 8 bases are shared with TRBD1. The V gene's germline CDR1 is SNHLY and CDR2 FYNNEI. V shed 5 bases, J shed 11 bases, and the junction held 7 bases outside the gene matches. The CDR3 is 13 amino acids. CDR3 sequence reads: CASSRTGPSELFF. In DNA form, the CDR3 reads TGTGCCAGCAGTCGGACAGGGCCATCTGAGCTGTTTTTT.

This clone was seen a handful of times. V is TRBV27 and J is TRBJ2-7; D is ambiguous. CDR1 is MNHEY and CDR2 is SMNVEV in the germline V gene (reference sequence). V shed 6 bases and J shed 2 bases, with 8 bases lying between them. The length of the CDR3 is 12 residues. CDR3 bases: TGTGCCAGCAGAGGTCAGACCTACGAGCAGTACTTC. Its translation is CASRGQTYEQYF.

The CDR3 spells CASRPGGATEAFF. The CDR3 DNA follows: TGTGCCAGCAGACCCGGGGGGGCTACTGAAGCTTTCTTT. The chain couples TRBV6-5 to TRBJ1-1, with D tentatively TRBD1 (6 bases). Germline CDR1 reads MNHEY; CDR2 reads SVGAGI. Between the trimmed V and J ends, which lost 6 bases and 5 bases, there was a span of 13 bases. The CDR3 loop spans 13 amino acids.

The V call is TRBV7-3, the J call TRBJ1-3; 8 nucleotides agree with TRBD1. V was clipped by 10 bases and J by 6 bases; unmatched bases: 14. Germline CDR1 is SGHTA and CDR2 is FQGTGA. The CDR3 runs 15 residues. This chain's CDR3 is CAMKEIQGGENTIYF. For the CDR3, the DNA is TGTGCCATGAAGGAAATACAGGGGGGAGAAAACACCATATATTTT.

The CDR3 nucleotides read TGCAGCGTGGTGGAGTTCGAGCAGTACTTC. Translation gives CSVVEFEQYF. This chain links TRBV29-1 with TRBJ2-7; D unclear. Between the trimmed V and J ends, which lost 6 bases and 6 bases, there was a span of 9 bases. CDR3 length equals 10 residues. CDR1 SQVTM and CDR2 ANQGSEA come from the germline V gene.

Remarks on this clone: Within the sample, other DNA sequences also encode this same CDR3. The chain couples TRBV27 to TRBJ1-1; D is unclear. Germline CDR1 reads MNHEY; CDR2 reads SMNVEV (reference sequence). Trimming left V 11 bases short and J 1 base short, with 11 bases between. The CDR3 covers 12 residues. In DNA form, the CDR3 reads TGTGCCTCGGGTCGGGGGAACACTGAAGCTTTCTTT. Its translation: CASGRGNTEAFF.

The DNA for the CDR3 is TGTGCCAGCAGCTCTAGGAGACAGGGTACAGGGACCCAGTACTTC. This gives the protein CASSSRRQGTGTQYF. The genes are TRBV7-6 and TRBJ2-5; TRBD1 matches 7 bases. The V segment lost 4 bases and the J segment 7 bases; nucleotides outside the gene matches: 12. CDR1 and CDR2 (germline): SGHVS, FNYEAQ. This CDR3 contains 15 residues.

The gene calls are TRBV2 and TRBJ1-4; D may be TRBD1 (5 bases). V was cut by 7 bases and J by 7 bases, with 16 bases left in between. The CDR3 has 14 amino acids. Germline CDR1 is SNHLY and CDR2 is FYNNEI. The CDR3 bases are TGTGCCAGCACCCGGAGGGGACTAGTTGAAAAACTGTTTTTT. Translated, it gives CASTRRGLVEKLFF.

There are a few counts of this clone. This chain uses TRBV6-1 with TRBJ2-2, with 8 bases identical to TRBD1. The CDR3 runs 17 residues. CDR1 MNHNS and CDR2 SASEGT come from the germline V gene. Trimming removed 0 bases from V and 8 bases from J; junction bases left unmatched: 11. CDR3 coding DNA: TGTGCCAGCAGTGAAGCAGGGGCAGGGGGCACCGGTGGGGAGCTGTTTTTT. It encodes CASSEAGAGGTGGELFF.

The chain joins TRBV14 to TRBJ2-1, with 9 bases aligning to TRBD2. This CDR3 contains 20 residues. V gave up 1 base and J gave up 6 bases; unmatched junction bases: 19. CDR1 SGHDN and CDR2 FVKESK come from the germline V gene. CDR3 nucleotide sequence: TGTGCCAGCAGCCAAGCAGTTTCGCGGGGACCGGGACTAGCACGCAATGAGCAGTTCTTC. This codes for CASSQAVSRGPGLARNEQFF.

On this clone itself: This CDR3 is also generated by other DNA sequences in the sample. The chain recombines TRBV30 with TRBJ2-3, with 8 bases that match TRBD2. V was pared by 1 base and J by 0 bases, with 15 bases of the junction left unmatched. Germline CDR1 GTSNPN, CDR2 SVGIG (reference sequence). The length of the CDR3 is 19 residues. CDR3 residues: CAWSGLGGGRMTSTDTQYF. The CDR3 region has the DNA TGTGCCTGGAGTGGACTCGGCGGGGGGCGCATGACCAGCACAGATACGCAGTATTTT.